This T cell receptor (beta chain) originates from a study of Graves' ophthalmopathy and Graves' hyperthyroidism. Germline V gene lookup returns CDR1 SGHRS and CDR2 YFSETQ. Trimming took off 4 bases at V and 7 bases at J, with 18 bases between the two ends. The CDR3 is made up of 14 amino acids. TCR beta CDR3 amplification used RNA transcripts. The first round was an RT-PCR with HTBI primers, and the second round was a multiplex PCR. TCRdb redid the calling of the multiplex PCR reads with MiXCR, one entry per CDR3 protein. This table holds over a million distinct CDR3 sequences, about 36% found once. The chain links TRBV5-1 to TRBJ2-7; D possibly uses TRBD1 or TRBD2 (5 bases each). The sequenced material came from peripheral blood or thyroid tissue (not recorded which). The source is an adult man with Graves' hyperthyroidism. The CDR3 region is CASSPSGGNREQYF. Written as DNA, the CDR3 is TGCGCCAGCAGCCCTAGTGGGGGAAACAGGGAGCAGTACTTC. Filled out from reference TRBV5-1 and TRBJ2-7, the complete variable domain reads KAGVTQTPRYLIKTRGQQVTLSCSPISGHRSVSWYQQTPGQGLQFLFEYFSETQRNKGNFPGRFSGRQFSNSRSEMNVSTLELGDSALYLCASSPSGGNREQYFGPGTRLTVT.